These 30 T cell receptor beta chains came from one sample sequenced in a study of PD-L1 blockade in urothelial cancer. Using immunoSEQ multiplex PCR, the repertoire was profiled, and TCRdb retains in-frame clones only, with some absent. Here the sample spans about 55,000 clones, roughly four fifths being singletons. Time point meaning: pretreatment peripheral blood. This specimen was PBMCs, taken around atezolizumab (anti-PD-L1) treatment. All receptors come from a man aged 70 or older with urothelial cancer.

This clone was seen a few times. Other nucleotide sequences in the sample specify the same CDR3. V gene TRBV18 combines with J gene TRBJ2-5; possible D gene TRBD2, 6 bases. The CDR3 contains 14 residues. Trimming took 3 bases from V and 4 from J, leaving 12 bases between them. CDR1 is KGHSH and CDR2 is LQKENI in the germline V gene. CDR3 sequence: CASSPKGGGETQYF. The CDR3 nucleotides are TGTGCCAGCTCACCGAAGGGAGGAGGAGAGACCCAGTACTTC.

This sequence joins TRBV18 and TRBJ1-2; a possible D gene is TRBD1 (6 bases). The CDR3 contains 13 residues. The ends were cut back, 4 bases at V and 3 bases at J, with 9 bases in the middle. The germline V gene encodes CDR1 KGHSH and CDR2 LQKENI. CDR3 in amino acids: CASSQQGDYGYTF. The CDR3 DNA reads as TGTGCCAGCTCACAACAGGGAGACTATGGCTACACCTTC.

CDR3 nucleotide sequence: TGTGCCTGGAGTCAGGGAACTAATGAAAAACTGTTTTTT. Protein: CAWSQGTNEKLFF. The chain couples TRBV30 to TRBJ1-4, with TRBD1 as a possible D gene (5 bases). The germline V gene has CDR1 GTSNPN and CDR2 SVGIG (reference sequence). The CDR3 extends over 13 amino acids. The V gene lost 2 bases and the J gene lost 1 base, with 5 bases spanning the gap.

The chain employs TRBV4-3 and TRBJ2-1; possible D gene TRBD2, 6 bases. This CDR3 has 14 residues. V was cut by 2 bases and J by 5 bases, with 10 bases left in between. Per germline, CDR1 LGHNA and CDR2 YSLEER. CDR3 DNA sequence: TGCGCCAGCAGCCAATACGGGAGTAACAATGAGCAGTTCTTC. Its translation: CASSQYGSNNEQFF.

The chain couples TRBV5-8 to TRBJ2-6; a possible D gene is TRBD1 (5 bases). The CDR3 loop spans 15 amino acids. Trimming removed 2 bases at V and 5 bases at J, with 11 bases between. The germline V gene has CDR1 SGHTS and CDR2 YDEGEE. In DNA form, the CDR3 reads TGTGCCAGCAGCTTCGGACACCTGAGGGCCAACGTCCTGACTTTC. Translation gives CASSFGHLRANVLTF.

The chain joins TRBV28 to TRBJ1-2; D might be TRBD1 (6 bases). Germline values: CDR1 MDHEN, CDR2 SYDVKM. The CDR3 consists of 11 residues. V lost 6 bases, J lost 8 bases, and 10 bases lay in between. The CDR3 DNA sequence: TGTGCCAGCAGCGCCGACAGGGGCTACACCTTC. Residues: CASSADRGYTF.

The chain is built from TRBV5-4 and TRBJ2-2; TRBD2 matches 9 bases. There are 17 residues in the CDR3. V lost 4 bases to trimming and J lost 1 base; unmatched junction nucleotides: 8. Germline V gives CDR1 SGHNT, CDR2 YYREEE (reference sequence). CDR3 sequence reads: CASSIRYSGGNTGELFF. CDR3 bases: TGTGCCAGCAGCATCCGATATAGCGGGGGGAACACCGGGGAGCTGTTTTTT. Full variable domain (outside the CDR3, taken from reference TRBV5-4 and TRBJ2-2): ETGVTQSPTHLIKTRGQQVTLRCSSQSGHNTVSWYQQALGQGPQFIFQYYREEENGRGNFPPRFSGLQFPNYSSELNVNALELDDSALYLCASSIRYSGGNTGELFFGEGSRLTVL.

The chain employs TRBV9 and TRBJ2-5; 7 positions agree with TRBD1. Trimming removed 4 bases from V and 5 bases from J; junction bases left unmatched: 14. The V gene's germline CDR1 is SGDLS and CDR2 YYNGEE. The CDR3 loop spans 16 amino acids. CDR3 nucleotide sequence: TGTGCCAGCAGCCCCCGACAGGGACGGGCAACGGAGACCCAGTACTTC. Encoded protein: CASSPRQGRATETQYF.

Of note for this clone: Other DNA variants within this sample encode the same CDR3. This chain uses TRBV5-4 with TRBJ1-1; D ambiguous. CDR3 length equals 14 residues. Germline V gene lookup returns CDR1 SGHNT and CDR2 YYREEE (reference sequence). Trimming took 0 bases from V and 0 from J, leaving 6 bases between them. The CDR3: CASSLDSLNTEAFF. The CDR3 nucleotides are TGTGCCAGCAGCTTGGACAGCCTGAACACTGAAGCTTTCTTT.

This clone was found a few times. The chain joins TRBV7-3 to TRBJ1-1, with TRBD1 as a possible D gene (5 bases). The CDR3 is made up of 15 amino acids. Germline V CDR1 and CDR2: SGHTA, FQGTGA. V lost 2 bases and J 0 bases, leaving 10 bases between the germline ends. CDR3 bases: TGTGCCAGCAGCTTAGACAGCGCCCTGAACACTGAAGCTTTCTTT. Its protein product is CASSLDSALNTEAFF. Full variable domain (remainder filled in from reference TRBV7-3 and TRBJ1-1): GAGVSQTPSNKVTEKGKYVELRCDPISGHTALYWYRQSLGQGPEFLIYFQGTGAADDSGLPNDRFFAVRPEGSVSTLKIQRTERGDSAVYLCASSLDSALNTEAFFGQGTRLTVV.

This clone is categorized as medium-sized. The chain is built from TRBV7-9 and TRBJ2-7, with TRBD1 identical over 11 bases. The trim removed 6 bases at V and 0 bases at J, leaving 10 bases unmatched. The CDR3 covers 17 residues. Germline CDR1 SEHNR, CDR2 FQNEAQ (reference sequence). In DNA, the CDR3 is TGTGCCAGCAGTCCATCCCGGGACAGGGGGTACTCCTACGAGCAGTACTTC. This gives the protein CASSPSRDRGYSYEQYF.

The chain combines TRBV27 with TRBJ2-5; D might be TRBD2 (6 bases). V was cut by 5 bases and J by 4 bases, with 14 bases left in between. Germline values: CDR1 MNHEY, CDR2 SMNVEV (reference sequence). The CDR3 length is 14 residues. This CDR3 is CASSPDYTRETQYF. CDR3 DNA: TGTGCCAGCAGTCCGGACTATACAAGAGAGACCCAGTACTTC.

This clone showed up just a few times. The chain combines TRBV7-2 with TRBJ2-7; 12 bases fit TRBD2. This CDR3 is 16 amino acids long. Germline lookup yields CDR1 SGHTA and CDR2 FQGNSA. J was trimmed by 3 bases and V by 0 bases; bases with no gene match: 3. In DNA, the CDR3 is TGTGCCAGCAGCTTAGCTAAGACTAGCGGGAGCTACGAGCAGTACTTC. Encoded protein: CASSLAKTSGSYEQYF.

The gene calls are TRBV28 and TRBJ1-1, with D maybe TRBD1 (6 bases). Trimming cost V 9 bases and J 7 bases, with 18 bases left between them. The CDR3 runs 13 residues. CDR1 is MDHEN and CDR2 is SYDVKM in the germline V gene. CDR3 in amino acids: CASGWQGQIEAFF. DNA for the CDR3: TGTGCCAGTGGTTGGCAGGGACAAATTGAAGCTTTCTTT. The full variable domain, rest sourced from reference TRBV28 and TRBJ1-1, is DVKVTQSSRYLVKRTGEKVFLECVQDMDHENMFWYRQDPGLGLRLIYFSYDVKMKEKGDIPEGYSVSREKKERFSLILESASTNQTSMYLCASGWQGQIEAFFGQGTRLTVV.

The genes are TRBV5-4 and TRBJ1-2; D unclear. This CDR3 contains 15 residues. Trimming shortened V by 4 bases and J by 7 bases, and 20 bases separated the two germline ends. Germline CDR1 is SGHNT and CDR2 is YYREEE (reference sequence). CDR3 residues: CASSQGPRPGVGYTF. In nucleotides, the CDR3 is TGTGCCAGCAGCCAAGGGCCTCGACCCGGGGTTGGCTACACCTTC. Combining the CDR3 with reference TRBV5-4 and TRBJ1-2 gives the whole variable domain ETGVTQSPTHLIKTRGQQVTLRCSSQSGHNTVSWYQQALGQGPQFIFQYYREEENGRGNFPPRFSGLQFPNYSSELNVNALELDDSALYLCASSQGPRPGVGYTFGSGTRLTVV.

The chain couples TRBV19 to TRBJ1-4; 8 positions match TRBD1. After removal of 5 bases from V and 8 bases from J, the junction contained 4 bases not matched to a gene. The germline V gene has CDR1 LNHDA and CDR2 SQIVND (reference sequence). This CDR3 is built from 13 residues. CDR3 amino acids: CASSVTGVEKLFF. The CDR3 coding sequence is TGTGCCAGTAGTGTGACAGGGGTCGAAAAACTGTTTTTT. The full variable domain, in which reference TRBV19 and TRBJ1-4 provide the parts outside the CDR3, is DGGITQSPKYLFRKEGQNVTLSCEQNLNHDAMYWYRQDPGQGLRLIYYSQIVNDFQKGDIAEGYSVSREKKESFPLTVTSAQKNPTAFYLCASSVTGVEKLFFGSGTQLSVL.

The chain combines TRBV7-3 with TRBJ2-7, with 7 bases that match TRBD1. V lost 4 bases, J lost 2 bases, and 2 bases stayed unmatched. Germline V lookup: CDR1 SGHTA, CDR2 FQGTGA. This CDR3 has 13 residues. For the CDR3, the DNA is TGTGCCAGCAGCTCGGACAGGACCTACGAGCAGTACTTC. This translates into CASSSDRTYEQYF.

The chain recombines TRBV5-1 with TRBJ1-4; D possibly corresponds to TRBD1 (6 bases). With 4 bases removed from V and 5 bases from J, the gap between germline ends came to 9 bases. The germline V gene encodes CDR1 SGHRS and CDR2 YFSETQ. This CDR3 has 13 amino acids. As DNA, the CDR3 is TGCGCCAGCAGCGGGGGCTCGAATGAAAAACTGTTTTTT. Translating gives CASSGGSNEKLFF. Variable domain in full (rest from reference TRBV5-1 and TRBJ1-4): KAGVTQTPRYLIKTRGQQVTLSCSPISGHRSVSWYQQTPGQGLQFLFEYFSETQRNKGNFPGRFSGRQFSNSRSEMNVSTLELGDSALYLCASSGGSNEKLFFGSGTQLSVL.

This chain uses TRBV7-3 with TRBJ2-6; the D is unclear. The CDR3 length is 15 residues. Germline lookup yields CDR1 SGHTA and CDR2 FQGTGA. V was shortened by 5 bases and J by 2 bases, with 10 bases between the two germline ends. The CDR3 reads CASSQSQAGANVLTF. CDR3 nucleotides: TGTGCCAGCAGCCAGTCCCAAGCTGGGGCCAACGTCCTGACTTTC.

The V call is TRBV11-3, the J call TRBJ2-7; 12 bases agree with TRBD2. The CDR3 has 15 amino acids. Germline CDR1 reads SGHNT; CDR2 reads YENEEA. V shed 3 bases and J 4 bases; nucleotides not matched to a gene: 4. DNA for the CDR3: TGTGCCAGCAGCTTCGCCGGGACTAGCGGGTACGAGCAGTACTTC. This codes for CASSFAGTSGYEQYF.

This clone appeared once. Written as DNA, the CDR3 is TGTGCCAGCAGCTTAAGAACGGGAGGCAGCTACAATGAGCAGTTCTTC. Protein: CASSLRTGGSYNEQFF. The rearrangement uses TRBV7-2 and TRBJ2-1, with 7 positions matching TRBD2. Germline CDR1 reads SGHTA; CDR2 reads FQGNSA. The V and J ends lost 2 bases and 3 bases, in that order; junction bases with no gene match: 7. The CDR3 runs 16 residues.

The CDR3 reads CASAIEAGVGNEQFF. CDR3 bases: TGTGCCAGCGCGATCGAGGCGGGAGTAGGAAATGAGCAGTTCTTC. The V call is TRBV6-4, the J call TRBJ2-1, with 7 bases that match TRBD2. V was pared by 8 bases and J by 7 bases, with 14 bases of the junction left unmatched. CDR1 MRHNA and CDR2 SNTAGT come from the germline V gene. This CDR3 spans 15 amino acids.

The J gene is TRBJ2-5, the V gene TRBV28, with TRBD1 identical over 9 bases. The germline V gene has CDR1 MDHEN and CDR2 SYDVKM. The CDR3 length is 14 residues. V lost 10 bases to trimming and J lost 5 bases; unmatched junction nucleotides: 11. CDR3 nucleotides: TGTGCCACCTTAGTACAGGGGGCGGTGGAGACCCAGTACTTC. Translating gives CATLVQGAVETQYF. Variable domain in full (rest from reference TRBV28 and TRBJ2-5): DVKVTQSSRYLVKRTGEKVFLECVQDMDHENMFWYRQDPGLGLRLIYFSYDVKMKEKGDIPEGYSVSREKKERFSLILESASTNQTSMYLCATLVQGAVETQYFGPGTRLLVL.

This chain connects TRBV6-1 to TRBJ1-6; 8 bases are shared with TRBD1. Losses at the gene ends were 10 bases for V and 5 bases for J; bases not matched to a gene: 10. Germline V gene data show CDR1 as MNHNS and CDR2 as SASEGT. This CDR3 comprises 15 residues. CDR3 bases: TGTGCCACCACACTGGACAGGGCCAATAATTCACCCCTCCACTTT. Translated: CATTLDRANNSPLHF.

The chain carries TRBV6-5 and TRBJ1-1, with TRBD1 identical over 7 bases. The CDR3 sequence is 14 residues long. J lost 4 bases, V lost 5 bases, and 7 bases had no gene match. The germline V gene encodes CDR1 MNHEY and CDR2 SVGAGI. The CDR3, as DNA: TGTGCCAGCAGTAACCAGGGGGTCCGCACTGAAGCTTTCTTT. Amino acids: CASSNQGVRTEAFF.

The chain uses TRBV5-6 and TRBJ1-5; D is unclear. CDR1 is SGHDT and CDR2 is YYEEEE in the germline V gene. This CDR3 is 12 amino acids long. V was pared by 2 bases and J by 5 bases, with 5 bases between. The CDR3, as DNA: TGTGCCAGCAGCTTTCTTCATCAGCCCCAGCATTTT. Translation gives CASSFLHQPQHF.

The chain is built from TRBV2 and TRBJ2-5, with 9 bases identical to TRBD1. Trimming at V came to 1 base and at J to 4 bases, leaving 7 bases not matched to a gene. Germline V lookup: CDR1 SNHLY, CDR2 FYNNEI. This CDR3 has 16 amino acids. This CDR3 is CASSEGTGGLGETQYF. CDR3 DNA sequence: TGTGCCAGCAGTGAAGGAACAGGGGGCTTGGGAGAGACCCAGTACTTC.

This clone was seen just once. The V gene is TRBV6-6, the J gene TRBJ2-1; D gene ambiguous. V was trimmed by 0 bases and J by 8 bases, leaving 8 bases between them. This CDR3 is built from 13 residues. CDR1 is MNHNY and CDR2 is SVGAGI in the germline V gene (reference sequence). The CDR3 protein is CASSYSPVYEQFF. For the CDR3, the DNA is TGTGCCAGCAGTTACTCGCCAGTATATGAGCAGTTCTTC.

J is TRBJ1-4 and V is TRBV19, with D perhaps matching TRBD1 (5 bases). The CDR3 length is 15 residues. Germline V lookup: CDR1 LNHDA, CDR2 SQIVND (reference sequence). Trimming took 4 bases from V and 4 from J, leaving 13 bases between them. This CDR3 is CASSTYDGGNEKLFF. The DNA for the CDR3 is TGTGCCAGTAGTACCTATGACGGGGGTAATGAAAAACTGTTTTTT.

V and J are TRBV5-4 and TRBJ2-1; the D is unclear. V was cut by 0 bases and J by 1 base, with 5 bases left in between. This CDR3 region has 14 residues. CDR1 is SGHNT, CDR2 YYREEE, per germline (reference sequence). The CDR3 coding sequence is TGTGCCAGCAGCTTGGGAGTTTCCTACAATGAGCAGTTCTTC. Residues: CASSLGVSYNEQFF.